The clone carrying this T cell receptor beta chain occurred a few times. No antigen is known for it. Here immunoSEQ multiplex PCR was the method, and the copy in TCRdb shows in-frame clones only, minus some. The table shows 40,000 or so clones, with 30% to 40% occurring only once. The data belong to a study of neoadjuvant anti-PD-1 for oral cavity cancer. Germline V CDR1 and CDR2: ENHRY, SYGVKD. The CDR3 runs 12 residues. The V and J ends lost 2 bases and 8 bases respectively, with 7 bases between them. Time point denoted: after neoadjuvant nivolumab, at surgical resection. Stage II-IVA oral cavity squamous cell carcinoma was new and untreated by systemic or radiation therapy. The patients had HPV-negative, locally advanced oral cavity squamous cell carcinoma. Study-level results: Expansion of preexisting intratumoral clones was suggested to aid response.

This receptor was obtained from a person aged 35-79 years with oral cavity squamous cell carcinoma. The sample consisted of tumor tissue, taken after nivolumab (anti-PD-1) treatment. The rearrangement joins TRBV10-3 to TRBJ2-1, with TRBD2 as a possible D gene (5 bases). CDR3 amino acids: CAISEGSHEQFF. The CDR3 bases are TGTGCCATCAGTGAGGGGAGCCATGAGCAGTTCTTC.